One and the same sample provided the 19 T cell receptor beta chains below, sequenced in a study of HIV-infected patients and healthy controls. Antiretroviral therapy had run roughly three months, about 14 weeks, before follow-up blood collection. No cell fractionation was done, so the repertoire covers all unsorted peripheral blood T cells. About 480 ng RNA was reverse transcribed with alpha and beta constant-region primers. Separate chain-specific third strand synthesis with multiplexing indices produced the alpha and beta libraries. TCRdb recomputed calls from the 5' RACE reads with MiXCR, one row per CDR3 protein. The profile shows 2,000 to 2,500 distinct CDR3 sequences, approximately 13% of them singletons. The source material was blood, sampled during antiretroviral therapy. Receptor source: an adult with HIV infection.

V gene TRBV6-4 combines with J gene TRBJ2-6; TRBD1 aligns across 9 bases. V was clipped by 2 bases and J by 2 bases; unmatched bases: 1. This CDR3 contains 16 residues. Germline V gene lookup returns CDR1 MRHNA and CDR2 SNTAGT. This CDR3 reads CASSDTGGAGANVLTF. The CDR3 DNA follows: TGTGCCAGCAGTGACACAGGGGGCGCTGGGGCCAACGTCCTGACTTTC.

This clonotype is medium-sized in the sample. V gene TRBV2 combines with J gene TRBJ2-5; D gene ambiguous. The CDR3 sequence is 11 residues long. Germline CDR1 and CDR2: SNHLY and FYNNEI. V was pared by 3 bases and J by 9 bases, with 8 bases between. DNA for the CDR3: TGTGCCAGCAGTGAGATCCAGGCCCAGTACTTC. Its translation is CASSEIQAQYF.

V gene TRBV7-2 combines with J gene TRBJ2-2, with D perhaps matching TRBD2 (6 bases). The CDR3 loop spans 16 amino acids. Looked up from germline, CDR1 is SGHTA and CDR2 is FQGNSA. The ends were cut back, 7 bases at V and 0 bases at J, with 15 bases in the middle. CDR3 sequence (DNA): TGTGCCAGCATCGCTACTGGCGGGGCGAACACCGGGGAGCTGTTTTTT. This sequence encodes CASIATGGANTGELFF.

This clonotype was seen only a few times. A read error is possible here, since a much larger clone lies one base away. This chain uses TRBV7-3 with TRBJ1-1; unclear D gene. V gave up 3 bases and J gave up 3 bases, with 20 bases separating them. CDR3 size: 17 residues. Germline lookup yields CDR1 SGHTA and CDR2 FQGTGA. Here the CDR3 DNA reads TGTGCCAGCAGCTTCAACCCAGTGGGCGCGAGGTACACTGAAGCTTTCTTT. It codes for CASSFNPVGARYTEAFF.

The chain is built from TRBV6-5 and TRBJ1-2, with D maybe TRBD1 (5 bases). Germline CDR1 and CDR2: MNHEY and SVGAGI. This CDR3 has 17 residues. V lost 2 bases and J 6 bases, leaving 22 bases between the germline ends. CDR3 DNA: TGTGCCAGCAGTTACCGGCCAGGGATAATCCCCCGGGATGGCTACACCTTC. It translates to CASSYRPGIIPRDGYTF.

By proportion, this clonotype is medium-sized. This chain joins TRBV18 and TRBJ1-3, with 10 positions matching TRBD1. CDR1 and CDR2 (germline): KGHSH, LQKENI. This CDR3 region has 16 residues. V lost 4 bases, J lost 2 bases, and 5 bases stayed unmatched. CDR3: CASSLGTGVAGNTIYF. In nucleotides, the CDR3 is TGTGCCAGCTCACTCGGGACAGGGGTGGCTGGAAACACCATATATTTT.

This clonotype rates as medium-sized. This chain connects TRBV24-1 to TRBJ2-3, with unresolved D. V was pared by 9 bases and J by 0 bases, with 12 bases between. This CDR3 has 14 residues. The germline CDR1 and CDR2 sequences are KGHDR and SFDVKD. The CDR3 loop reads CATVDGSSTDTQYF. Written as DNA, the CDR3 is TGTGCCACCGTGGACGGATCTAGCACAGATACGCAGTATTTT.

This clonotype is medium-sized. The chain joins TRBV12-3 or TRBV12-4 to TRBJ1-1, with D tentatively TRBD1 (6 bases). The CDR3 sequence is 16 residues long. Trimming shortened V by 6 bases and J by 1 base, and 18 bases separated the two germline ends. The CDR3 sequence is CASRTPSVGGNTEAFF. CDR3 coding DNA: TGTGCCAGCAGAACTCCCTCGGTAGGGGGGAACACTGAAGCTTTCTTT.

The genes are TRBV29-1 and TRBJ2-3, with TRBD2 as a possible D gene (6 bases). V gave up 6 bases and J gave up 3 bases, with 16 bases separating them. CDR3 length: 14 residues. Germline V gives CDR1 SQVTM, CDR2 ANQGSEA. The CDR3 is CSVLGGSGTDTQYF. CDR3 DNA: TGCAGCGTCCTCGGGGGATCCGGGACAGATACGCAGTATTTT.

In its sample, this clonotype is large (0.1 to 1%). V usage is TRBV7-9 and J usage is TRBJ1-1; 10 nucleotides align to TRBD1. This CDR3 contains 17 residues. CDR1 and CDR2 from the germline V gene are SEHNR and FQNEAQ (reference sequence). V shed 3 bases and J 4 bases; nucleotides not matched to a gene: 11. In nucleotides, the CDR3 is TGTGCCAGCAGCTTTCCCCTCTCCCGGGACAGGGGCACTGAAGCTTTCTTT. Its protein product is CASSFPLSRDRGTEAFF.

The chain joins TRBV20-1 to TRBJ2-1; TRBD2 matches 12 bases. V was clipped by 6 bases and J by 8 bases; unmatched bases: 11. CDR1 and CDR2 (germline): DFQATT, SNEGSKA (reference sequence). There are 15 residues in the CDR3. The CDR3 protein is CSARGLAGGIYEQFF. The CDR3 DNA reads TGCAGTGCAAGGGGTCTAGCGGGAGGGATCTATGAGCAGTTCTTC.

By sample share, this clonotype is medium-sized. This chain links TRBV5-6 with TRBJ2-5, with D perhaps being TRBD1 or TRBD2 (5 bases each). Germline V gene lookup returns CDR1 SGHDT and CDR2 YYEEEE. The CDR3 length is 14 residues. Trimming cost V 4 bases and J 2 bases, with 12 bases left between them. CDR3 amino acids: CASSGGRPQETQYF. The CDR3 DNA follows: TGTGCCAGCAGCGGGGGACGTCCGCAAGAGACCCAGTACTTC.

Sample share makes this clonotype medium-sized. The chain recombines TRBV28 with TRBJ1-4; no clear D gene. There are 13 residues in the CDR3. The V end lost 6 bases, the J end lost 2 bases, and 7 bases lay between the germline ends. The germline gives CDR1 MDHEN, CDR2 SYDVKM. Here the CDR3 DNA reads TGTGCCAGCAGGGAGAGGACTAATGAAAAACTGTTTTTT. Amino acid sequence: CASRERTNEKLFF. The complete variable domain, with remaining parts taken from reference TRBV28 and TRBJ1-4, reads DVKVTQSSRYLVKRTGEKVFLECVQDMDHENMFWYRQDPGLGLRLIYFSYDVKMKEKGDIPEGYSVSREKKERFSLILESASTNQTSMYLCASRERTNEKLFFGSGTQLSVL.

The table lists this clonotype with many counts. The CDR3 DNA reads TGTGCCAGCACCCATATACGTTCGGTCTCCCTGGGCGGGGAGCTGTTTTTT. Translating it yields CASTHIRSVSLGGELFF. The rearrangement uses TRBV12-3 or TRBV12-4 and TRBJ2-2; D remains unclear. V was pared by 7 bases and J by 7 bases, with 25 bases between. The CDR3 has 17 residues.

This clonotype was recorded a few times. The V call is TRBV28, the J call TRBJ2-1, with D perhaps matching TRBD1 (5 bases). V lost 5 bases to trimming and J lost 8 bases, with 16 bases between them. This CDR3 is 14 amino acids long. Germline V lookup: CDR1 MDHEN, CDR2 SYDVKM. The CDR3 coding sequence is TGTGCCAGCAGTCCCCTAAAGGGGATCGATGAGCAGTTCTTC. Translating gives CASSPLKGIDEQFF.

Sample share makes this clonotype medium-sized. Written as DNA, the CDR3 is TGTGCCACCAGCAGGGCCGGGGCCTCTCAGGATCAGCCCCAGCATTTT. This codes for CATSRAGASQDQPQHF. The chain recombines TRBV15 with TRBJ1-5; a weak D match, TRBD1 (5 bases). This CDR3 comprises 16 residues. CDR1 and CDR2 (germline): LNHNV, YYDKDF (reference sequence). V gave up 3 bases and J gave up 5 bases, with 17 bases separating them.

This clonotype is medium-sized. The DNA for the CDR3 is TGTGCCAGCAGCCGGGACAGGGGGGGCGGAAACACCATATATTTT. It is translated as CASSRDRGGGNTIYF. The chain uses TRBV4-2 and TRBJ1-3; the match to TRBD1 covers 11 bases. This CDR3 has 15 amino acids. V was clipped by 4 bases and J by 4 bases; unmatched bases: 3. CDR1 and CDR2 (germline): LGHNA, YNFKEQ.

This clonotype is medium-sized (0.01 to 0.1%) in the sample. The chain joins TRBV6-4 to TRBJ2-1; 7 bases match TRBD2. Unmatched junction bases numbered 4, after V lost 5 bases and J lost 6 bases. CDR1 MRHNA and CDR2 SNTAGT come from the germline V gene. The CDR3 sequence is 13 residues long. The CDR3 reads CASSPGTTNEQFF. The CDR3 DNA is TGTGCCAGCAGTCCCGGGACTACCAATGAGCAGTTCTTC.

This clonotype is labeled medium-sized. This chain links TRBV20-1 with TRBJ2-3; 7 nucleotides align to TRBD1. The CDR3 extends over 17 amino acids. Trimming removed 5 bases from V and 2 bases from J; junction bases left unmatched: 16. Germline CDR1 is DFQATT and CDR2 is SNEGSKA (reference sequence). CDR3 DNA: TGCAGTGCTCCACTCATTAAACAGGGGTCCTCCACAGATACGCAGTATTTT. This sequence encodes CSAPLIKQGSSTDTQYF.